This TCR beta chain was retrieved from a study of T cell repertoires in cytomegalovirus infection. In the study overall: CMV epitopes in the study were HLA-C-restricted (recently identified) and HLA-B-restricted (well studied). Study findings and constraints: Identification of carriers of CMV plus the relevant HLA was achieved through cumulative public TCR beta family frequency.

About this clonotype itself: The antigen remains unidentified.

MiXCR was run by TCRdb on the reads, yielding one entry per CDR3 protein. The sample includes hundreds of thousands of distinct CDR3 sequences, roughly a third of them seen just once. CDR1 is SGHTA, CDR2 FQGTGA, per germline. With 5 bases removed from V and 0 bases from J, the gap between germline ends came to 7 bases. CDR3 length: 13 amino acids. The sequence was obtained from a human donor in good health (CMV status not recorded). Some clones in this sample may be carry-over from other donors' samples. Sequenced here: cultured CD8+ T cells from PBMCs, sampled from culture after CMV antigen stimulation. This sequence joins TRBV7-3 and TRBJ1-1; no reliable D call. The CDR3 sequence: CASSHTLNTEAFF. Written as DNA, the CDR3 is TGTGCCAGCAGCCACACCTTGAACACTGAAGCTTTCTTT.